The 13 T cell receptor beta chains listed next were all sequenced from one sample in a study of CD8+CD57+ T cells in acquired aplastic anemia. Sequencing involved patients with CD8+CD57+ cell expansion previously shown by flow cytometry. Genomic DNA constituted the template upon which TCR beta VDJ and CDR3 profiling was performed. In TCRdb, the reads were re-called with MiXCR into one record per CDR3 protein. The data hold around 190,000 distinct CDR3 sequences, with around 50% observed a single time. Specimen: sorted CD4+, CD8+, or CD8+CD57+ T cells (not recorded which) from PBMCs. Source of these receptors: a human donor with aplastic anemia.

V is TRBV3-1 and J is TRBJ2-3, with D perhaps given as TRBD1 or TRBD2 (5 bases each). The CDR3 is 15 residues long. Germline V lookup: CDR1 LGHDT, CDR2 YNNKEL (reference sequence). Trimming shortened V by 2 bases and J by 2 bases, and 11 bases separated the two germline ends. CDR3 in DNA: TGTGCCAGCAGCCAAAACCCGGGACCCACAGATACGCAGTATTTT. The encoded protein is CASSQNPGPTDTQYF.

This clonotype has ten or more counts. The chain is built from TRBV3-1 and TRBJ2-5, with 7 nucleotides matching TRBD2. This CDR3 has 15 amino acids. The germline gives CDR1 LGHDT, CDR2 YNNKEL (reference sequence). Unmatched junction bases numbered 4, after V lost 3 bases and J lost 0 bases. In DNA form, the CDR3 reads TGTGCCAGCAGCCACTACGGGGGGTACCAAGAGACCCAGTACTTC. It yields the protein CASSHYGGYQETQYF.

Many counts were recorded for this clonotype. In nucleotides, the CDR3 is TGTGCCAGCACCTCCTCGTCAGGGCGGCAGCCCCAGCATTTT. It yields the protein CASTSSSGRQPQHF. This rearrangement joins TRBV12-3 or TRBV12-4 to TRBJ1-5; D perhaps matches TRBD1 (5 bases). The CDR3 contains 14 residues. Trimming took off 7 bases at V and 7 bases at J, with 17 bases between the two ends.

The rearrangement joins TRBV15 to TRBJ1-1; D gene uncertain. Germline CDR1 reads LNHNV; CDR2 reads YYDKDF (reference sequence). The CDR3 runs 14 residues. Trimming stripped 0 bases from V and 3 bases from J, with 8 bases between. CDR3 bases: TGTGCCACCAGCAGAGATTGGAAGGACACTGAAGCTTTCTTT. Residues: CATSRDWKDTEAFF.

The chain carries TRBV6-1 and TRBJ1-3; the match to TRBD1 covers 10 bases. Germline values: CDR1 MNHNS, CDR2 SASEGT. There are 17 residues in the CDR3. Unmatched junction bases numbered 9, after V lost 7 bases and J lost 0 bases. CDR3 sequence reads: CASTTGQGGASGNTIYF. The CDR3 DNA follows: TGTGCCAGCACCACTGGACAGGGGGGAGCCTCTGGAAACACCATATATTTT.

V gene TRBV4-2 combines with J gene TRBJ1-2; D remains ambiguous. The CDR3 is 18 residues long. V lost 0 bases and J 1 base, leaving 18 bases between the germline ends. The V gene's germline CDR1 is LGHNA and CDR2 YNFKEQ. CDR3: CASSQEVLVLELNYGYTF. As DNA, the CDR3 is TGTGCCAGCAGCCAAGAAGTACTAGTACTTGAACTTAACTATGGCTACACCTTC.

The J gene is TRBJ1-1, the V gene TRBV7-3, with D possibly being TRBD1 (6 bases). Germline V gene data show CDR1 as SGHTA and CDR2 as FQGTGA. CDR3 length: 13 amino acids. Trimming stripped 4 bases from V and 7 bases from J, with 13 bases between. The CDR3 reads CASSSQGGGEAFF. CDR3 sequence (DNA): TGTGCCAGCAGCTCTCAGGGAGGGGGTGAAGCTTTCTTT.

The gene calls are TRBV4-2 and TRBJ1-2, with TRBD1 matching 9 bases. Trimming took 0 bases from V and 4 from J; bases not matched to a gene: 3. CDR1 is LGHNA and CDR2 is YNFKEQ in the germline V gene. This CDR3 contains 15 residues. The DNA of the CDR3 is TGTGCCAGCAGCCAAGATCGGGACAGGGCCTATGGCTACACCTTC. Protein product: CASSQDRDRAYGYTF.

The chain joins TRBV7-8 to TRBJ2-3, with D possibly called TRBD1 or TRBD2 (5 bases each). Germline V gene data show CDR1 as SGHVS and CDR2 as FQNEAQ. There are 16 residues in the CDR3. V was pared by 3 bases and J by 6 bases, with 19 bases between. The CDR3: CASSFLPGPTRDTQYF. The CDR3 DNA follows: TGTGCCAGCAGCTTCCTCCCGGGACCGACGAGGGATACGCAGTATTTT.

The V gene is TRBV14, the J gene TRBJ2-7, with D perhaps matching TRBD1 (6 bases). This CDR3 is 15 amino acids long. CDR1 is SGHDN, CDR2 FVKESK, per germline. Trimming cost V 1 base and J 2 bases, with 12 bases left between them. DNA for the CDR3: TGTGCCAGCAGCCAAGGGGCAGGGGCCACCTACGAGCAGTACTTC. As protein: CASSQGAGATYEQYF.

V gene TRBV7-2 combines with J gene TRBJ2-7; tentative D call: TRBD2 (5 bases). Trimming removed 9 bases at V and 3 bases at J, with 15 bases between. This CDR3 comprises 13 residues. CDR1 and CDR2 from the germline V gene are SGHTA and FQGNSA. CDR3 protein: CASMGGQSYEQYF. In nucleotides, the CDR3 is TGTGCCAGTATGGGCGGGCAAAGCTACGAGCAGTACTTC. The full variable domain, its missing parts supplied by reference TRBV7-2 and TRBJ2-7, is GAGVSQSPSNKVTEKGKDVELRCDPISGHTALYWYRQSLGQGLEFLIYFQGNSAPDKSGLPSDRFSAERTGGSVSTLTIQRTQQEDSAVYLCASMGGQSYEQYFGPGTRLTVT.

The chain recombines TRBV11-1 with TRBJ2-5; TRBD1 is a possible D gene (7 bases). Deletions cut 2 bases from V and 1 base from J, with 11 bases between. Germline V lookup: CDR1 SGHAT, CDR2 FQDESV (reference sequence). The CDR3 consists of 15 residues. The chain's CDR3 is CASSLRQGLQETQYF. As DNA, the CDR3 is TGTGCCAGCAGCTTACGACAGGGACTCCAAGAGACCCAGTACTTC.

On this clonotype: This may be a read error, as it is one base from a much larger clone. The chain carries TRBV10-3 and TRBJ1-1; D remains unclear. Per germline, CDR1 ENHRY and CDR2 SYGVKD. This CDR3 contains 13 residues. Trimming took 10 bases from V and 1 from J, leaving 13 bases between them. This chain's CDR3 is CASTQETNTEAFF. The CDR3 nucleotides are TGTGCCAGCACCCAGGAAACGAACACTGAAGCTTTCTTT.